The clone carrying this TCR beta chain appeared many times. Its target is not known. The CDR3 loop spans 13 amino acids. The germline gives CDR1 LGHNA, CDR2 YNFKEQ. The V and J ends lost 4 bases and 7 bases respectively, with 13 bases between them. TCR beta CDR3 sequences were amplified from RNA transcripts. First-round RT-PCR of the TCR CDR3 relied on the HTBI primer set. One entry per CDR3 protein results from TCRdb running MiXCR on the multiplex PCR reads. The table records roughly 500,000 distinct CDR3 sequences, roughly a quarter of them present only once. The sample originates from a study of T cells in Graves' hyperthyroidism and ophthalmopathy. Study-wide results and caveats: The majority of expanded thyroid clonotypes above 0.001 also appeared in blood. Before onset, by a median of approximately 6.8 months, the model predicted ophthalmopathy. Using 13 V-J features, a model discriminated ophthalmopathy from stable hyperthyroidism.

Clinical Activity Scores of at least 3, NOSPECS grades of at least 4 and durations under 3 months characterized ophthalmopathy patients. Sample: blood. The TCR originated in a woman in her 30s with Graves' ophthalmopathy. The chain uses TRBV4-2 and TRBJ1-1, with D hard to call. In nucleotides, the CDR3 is TGTGCCAGCAGCCGGCACCCCATGGGTGAAGCTTTCTTT. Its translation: CASSRHPMGEAFF.